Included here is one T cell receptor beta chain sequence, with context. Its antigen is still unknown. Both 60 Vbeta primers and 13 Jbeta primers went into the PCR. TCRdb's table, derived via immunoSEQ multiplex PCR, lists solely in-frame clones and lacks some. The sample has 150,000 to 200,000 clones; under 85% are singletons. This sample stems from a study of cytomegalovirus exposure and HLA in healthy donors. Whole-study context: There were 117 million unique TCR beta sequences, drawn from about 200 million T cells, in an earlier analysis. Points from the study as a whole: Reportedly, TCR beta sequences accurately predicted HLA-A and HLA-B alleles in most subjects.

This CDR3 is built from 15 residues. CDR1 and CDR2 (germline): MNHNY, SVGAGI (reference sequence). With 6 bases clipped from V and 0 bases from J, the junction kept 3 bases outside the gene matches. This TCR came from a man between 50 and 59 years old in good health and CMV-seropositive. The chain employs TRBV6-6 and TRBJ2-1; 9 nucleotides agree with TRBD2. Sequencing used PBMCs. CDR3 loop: CASSHSGSSYNEQFF. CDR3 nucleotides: TGTGCCAGCAGCCATAGCGGGAGCTCCTACAATGAGCAGTTCTTC.